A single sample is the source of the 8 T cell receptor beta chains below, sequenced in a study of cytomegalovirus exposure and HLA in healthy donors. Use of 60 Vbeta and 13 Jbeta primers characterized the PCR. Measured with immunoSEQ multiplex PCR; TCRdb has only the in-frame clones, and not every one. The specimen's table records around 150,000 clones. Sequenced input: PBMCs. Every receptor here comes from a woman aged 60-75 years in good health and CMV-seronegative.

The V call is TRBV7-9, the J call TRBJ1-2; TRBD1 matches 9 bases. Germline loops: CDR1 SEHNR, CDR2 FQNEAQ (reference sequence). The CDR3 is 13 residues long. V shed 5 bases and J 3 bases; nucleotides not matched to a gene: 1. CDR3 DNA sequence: TGTGCCAGCAGCGGGGACAGGGACTATGGCTACACCTTC. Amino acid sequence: CASSGDRDYGYTF.

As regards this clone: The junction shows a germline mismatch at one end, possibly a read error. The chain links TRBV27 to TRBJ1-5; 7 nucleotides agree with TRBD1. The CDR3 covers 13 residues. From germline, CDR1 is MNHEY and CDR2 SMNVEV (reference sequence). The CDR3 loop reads CASSQGSGTALLF. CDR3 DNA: TGTGCCAGCAGTCAGGGGTCCGGGACAGCCTTATTGTTT.

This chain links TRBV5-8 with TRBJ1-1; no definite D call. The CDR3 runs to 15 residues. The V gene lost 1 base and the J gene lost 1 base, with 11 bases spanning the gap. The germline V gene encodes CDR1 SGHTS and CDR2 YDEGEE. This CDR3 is CASSLMSSGNTEAFF. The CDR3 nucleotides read TGTGCCAGCAGCTTGATGAGCTCAGGGAACACTGAAGCTTTCTTT.

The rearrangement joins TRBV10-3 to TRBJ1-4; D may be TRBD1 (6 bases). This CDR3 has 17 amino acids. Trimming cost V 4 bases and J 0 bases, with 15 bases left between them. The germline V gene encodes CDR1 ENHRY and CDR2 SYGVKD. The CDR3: CAISGELQGATNEKLFF. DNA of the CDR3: TGTGCCATCAGTGGCGAACTACAGGGAGCAACTAATGAAAAACTGTTTTTT.

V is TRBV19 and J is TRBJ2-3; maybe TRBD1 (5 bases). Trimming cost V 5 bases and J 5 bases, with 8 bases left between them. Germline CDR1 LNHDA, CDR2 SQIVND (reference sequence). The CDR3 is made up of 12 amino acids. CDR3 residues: CASSSRVDTQYF. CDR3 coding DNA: TGTGCCAGTAGTTCCAGGGTAGATACGCAGTATTTT.

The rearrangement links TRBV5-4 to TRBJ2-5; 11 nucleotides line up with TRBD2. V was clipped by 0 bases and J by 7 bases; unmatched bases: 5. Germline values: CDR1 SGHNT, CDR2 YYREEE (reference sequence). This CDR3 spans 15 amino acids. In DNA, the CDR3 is TGTGCCAGCAGCTTGGATAGCGGGGGGGCGGGGACCCAGTACTTC. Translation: CASSLDSGGAGTQYF.

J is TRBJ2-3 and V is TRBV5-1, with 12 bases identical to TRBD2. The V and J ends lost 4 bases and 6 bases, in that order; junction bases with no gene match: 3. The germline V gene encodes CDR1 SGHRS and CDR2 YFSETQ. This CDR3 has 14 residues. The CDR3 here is CASSLAGGRDTQYF. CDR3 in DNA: TGCGCCAGCAGCCTAGCGGGAGGGAGGGATACGCAGTATTTT.

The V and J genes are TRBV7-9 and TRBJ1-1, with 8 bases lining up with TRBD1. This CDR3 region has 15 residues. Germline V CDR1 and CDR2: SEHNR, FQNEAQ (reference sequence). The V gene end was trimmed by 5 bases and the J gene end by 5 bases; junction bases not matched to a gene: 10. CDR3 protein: CASSRADRDRTEAFF. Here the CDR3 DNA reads TGTGCCAGCAGCCGAGCCGACAGGGACAGGACTGAAGCTTTCTTT. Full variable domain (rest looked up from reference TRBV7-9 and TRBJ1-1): DTGVSQNPRHKITKRGQNVTFRCDPISEHNRLYWYRQTLGQGPEFLTYFQNEAQLEKSRLLSDRFSAERPKGSFSTLEIQRTEQGDSAMYLCASSRADRDRTEAFFGQGTRLTVV.